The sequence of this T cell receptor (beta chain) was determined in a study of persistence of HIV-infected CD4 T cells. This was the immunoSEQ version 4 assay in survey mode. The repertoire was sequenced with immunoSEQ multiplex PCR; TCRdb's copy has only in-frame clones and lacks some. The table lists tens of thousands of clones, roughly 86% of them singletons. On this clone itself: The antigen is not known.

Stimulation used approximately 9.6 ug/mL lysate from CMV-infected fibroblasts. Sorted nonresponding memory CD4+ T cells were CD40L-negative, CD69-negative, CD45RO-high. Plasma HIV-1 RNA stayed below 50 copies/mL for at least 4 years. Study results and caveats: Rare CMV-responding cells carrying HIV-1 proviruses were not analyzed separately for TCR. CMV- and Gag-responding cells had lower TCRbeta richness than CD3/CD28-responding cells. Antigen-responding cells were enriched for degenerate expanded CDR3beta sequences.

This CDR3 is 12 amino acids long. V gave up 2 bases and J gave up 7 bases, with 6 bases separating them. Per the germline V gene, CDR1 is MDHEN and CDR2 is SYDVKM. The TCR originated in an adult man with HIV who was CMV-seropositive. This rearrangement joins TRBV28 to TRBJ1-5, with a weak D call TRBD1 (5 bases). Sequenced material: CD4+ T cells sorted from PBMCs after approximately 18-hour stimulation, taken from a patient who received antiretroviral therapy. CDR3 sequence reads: CASSLQGQPQHF. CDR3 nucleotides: TGTGCCAGCAGTTTACAGGGACAGCCCCAGCATTTT.